What follows describes a single T cell receptor beta chain. Its specificity is unknown. Some clones are missing from TCRdb's copy, which holds only in-frame ones; the method was immunoSEQ multiplex PCR. The repertoire includes 17,000 or so clones, less than 65% of them detected once, and 12% sits in the top ten. Treatment given: 15 Gy SBRT to primary tumor, nephrectomy 4 weeks later. Clear cell pathology was present in this patient's renal cell carcinoma. The data were taken from a study of radiation and T cells in renal cell carcinoma. Study-wide results and caveats: Intratumoral heterogeneity was not captured in these approximately 1 g regions. Irradiated tumors had higher TCR clonality than control tumors. Baseline intratumoral clonotype presence is unknown without pretreatment biopsies.

Trimming pared 4 bases from V and 4 bases from J, leaving 18 bases between. Germline loops: CDR1 SGDLS, CDR2 YYNGEE. This CDR3 comprises 16 residues. This material consisted of tumor tissue, taken from a patient whose treatment included radiotherapy and nephrectomy. The rearrangement uses TRBV9 and TRBJ2-1; D assignment may be TRBD1 or TRBD2 (5 bases each). The clonotype was recovered from a man aged 45-60 years with renal cell carcinoma. The CDR3 loop is CASSLSSGTTYNEQFF. The CDR3 DNA follows: TGTGCCAGCAGCCTATCGAGTGGGACCACTTACAATGAGCAGTTCTTC.